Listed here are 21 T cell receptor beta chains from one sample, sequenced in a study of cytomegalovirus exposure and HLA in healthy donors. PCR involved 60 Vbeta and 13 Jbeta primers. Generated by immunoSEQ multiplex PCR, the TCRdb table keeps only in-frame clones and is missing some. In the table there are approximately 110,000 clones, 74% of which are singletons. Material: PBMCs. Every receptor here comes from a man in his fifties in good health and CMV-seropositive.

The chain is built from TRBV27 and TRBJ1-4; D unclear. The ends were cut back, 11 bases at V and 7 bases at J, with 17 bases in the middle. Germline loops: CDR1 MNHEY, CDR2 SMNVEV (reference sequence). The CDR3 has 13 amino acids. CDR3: CAARGHDGEKLFF. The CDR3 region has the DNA TGTGCCGCTAGAGGGCATGATGGTGAAAAACTGTTTTTT.

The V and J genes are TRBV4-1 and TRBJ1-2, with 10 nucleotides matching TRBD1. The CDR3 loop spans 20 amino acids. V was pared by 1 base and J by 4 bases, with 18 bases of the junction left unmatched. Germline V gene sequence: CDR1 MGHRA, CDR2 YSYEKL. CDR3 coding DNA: TGCGCCAGCAGCCAAGGACAGGGGGCGTTAGAAGGGTTAATCTCCTATGGCTACACCTTC. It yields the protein CASSQGQGALEGLISYGYTF.

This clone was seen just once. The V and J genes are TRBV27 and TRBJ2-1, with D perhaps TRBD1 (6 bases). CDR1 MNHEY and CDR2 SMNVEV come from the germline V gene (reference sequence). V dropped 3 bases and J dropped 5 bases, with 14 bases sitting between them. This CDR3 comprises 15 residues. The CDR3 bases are TGTGCCAGCAGTTTGAGGGGGTACCCTCACAATGAGCAGTTCTTC. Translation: CASSLRGYPHNEQFF.

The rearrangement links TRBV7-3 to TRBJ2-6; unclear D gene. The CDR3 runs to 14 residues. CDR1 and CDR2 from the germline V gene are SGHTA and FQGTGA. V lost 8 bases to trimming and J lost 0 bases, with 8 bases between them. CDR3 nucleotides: TGTGCCAGCGAGCTTAGCTCTGGGGCCAACGTCCTGACTTTC. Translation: CASELSSGANVLTF.

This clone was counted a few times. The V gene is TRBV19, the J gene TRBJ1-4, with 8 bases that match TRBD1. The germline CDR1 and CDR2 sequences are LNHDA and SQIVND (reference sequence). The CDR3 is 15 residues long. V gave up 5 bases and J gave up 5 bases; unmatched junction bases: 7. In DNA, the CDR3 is TGTGCCAGTAGTCGGAACAGGGGGGAGAATGAAAAACTGTTTTTT. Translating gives CASSRNRGENEKLFF. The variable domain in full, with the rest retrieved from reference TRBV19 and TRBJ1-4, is DGGITQSPKYLFRKEGQNVTLSCEQNLNHDAMYWYRQDPGQGLRLIYYSQIVNDFQKGDIAEGYSVSREKKESFPLTVTSAQKNPTAFYLCASSRNRGENEKLFFGSGTQLSVL.

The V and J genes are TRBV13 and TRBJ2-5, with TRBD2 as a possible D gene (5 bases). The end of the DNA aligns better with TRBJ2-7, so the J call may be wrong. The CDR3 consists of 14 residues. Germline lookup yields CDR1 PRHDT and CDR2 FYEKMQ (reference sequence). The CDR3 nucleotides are TGTGCCAGCAGCTTACTAAGCGGCTCCTACGAGCAGTACTTC. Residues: CASSLLSGSYEQYF.

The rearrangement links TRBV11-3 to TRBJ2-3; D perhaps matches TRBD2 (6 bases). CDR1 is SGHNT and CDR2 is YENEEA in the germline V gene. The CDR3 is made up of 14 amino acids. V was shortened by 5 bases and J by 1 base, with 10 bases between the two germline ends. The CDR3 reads CASSPTGGTDTQYF. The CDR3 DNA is TGTGCCAGCAGCCCAACGGGGGGCACAGATACGCAGTATTTT.

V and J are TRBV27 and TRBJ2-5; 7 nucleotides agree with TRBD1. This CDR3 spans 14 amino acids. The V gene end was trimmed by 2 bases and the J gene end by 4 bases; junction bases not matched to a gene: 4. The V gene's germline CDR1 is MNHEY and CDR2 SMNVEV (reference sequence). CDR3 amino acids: CASSLDSGGETQYF. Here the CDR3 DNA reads TGTGCCAGCAGTTTAGATTCAGGGGGAGAGACCCAGTACTTC.

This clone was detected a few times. For the CDR3, the DNA is TGCGCCAGCAGCGACCCTAGCGGCCCCGGGGAGACCCAGTACTTC. This translates into CASSDPSGPGETQYF. The V and J genes are TRBV5-1 and TRBJ2-5; 7 bases are shared with TRBD2. The CDR3 has 15 amino acids. V shed 4 bases, J shed 5 bases, and the junction held 11 bases outside the gene matches. Germline V lookup: CDR1 SGHRS, CDR2 YFSETQ.

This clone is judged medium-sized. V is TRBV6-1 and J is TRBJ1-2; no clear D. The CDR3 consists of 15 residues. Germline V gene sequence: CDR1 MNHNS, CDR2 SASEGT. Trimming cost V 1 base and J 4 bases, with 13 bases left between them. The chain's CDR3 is CASSEGAGGFYGYTF. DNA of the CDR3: TGTGCCAGCAGTGAAGGGGCAGGAGGGTTCTATGGCTACACCTTC.

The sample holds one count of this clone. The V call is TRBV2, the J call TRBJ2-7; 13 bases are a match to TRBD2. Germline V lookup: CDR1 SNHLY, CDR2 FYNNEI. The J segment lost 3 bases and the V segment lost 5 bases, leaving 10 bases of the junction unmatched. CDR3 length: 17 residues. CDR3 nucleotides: TGTGCCAGCAGTCGCACTAGCGGGAGGGCCATCGGCTACGAGCAGTACTTC. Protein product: CASSRTSGRAIGYEQYF.

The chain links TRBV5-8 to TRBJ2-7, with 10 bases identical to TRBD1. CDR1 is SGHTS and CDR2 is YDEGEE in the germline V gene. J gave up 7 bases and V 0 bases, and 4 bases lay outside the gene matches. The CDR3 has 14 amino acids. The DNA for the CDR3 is TGTGCCAGCAGCTTGGCGGGACAGGGGTGGGAGCAGTACTTC. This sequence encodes CASSLAGQGWEQYF.

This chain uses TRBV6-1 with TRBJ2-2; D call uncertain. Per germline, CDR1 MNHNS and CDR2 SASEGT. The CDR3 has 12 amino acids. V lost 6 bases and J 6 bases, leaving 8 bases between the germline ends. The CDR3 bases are TGTGCCAGCAGCCGGTTATCCGGGGAGCTGTTTTTT. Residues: CASSRLSGELFF.

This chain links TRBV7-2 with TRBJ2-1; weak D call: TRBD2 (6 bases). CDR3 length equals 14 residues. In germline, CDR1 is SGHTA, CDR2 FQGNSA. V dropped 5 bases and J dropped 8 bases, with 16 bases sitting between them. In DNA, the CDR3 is TGTGCCAGCAGCCGTCGGGAGTTGGAGGATGAGCAGTTCTTC. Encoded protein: CASSRRELEDEQFF.

The CDR3 is CASSVGRGNEKLFF. The CDR3 nucleotides read TGTGCCAGCAGCGTAGGAAGGGGGAATGAAAAACTGTTTTTT. The rearrangement uses TRBV9 and TRBJ1-4; weak D call: TRBD1 (6 bases). CDR1 is SGDLS and CDR2 is YYNGEE in the germline V gene. V lost 0 bases and J 5 bases, leaving 8 bases between the germline ends. The CDR3 runs 14 residues.

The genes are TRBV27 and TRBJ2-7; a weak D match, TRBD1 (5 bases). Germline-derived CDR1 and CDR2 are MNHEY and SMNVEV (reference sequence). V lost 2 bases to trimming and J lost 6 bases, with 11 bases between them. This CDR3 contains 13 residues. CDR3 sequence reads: CASSLMARAEQYF. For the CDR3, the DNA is TGTGCCAGCAGTTTAATGGCCAGGGCCGAGCAGTACTTC.

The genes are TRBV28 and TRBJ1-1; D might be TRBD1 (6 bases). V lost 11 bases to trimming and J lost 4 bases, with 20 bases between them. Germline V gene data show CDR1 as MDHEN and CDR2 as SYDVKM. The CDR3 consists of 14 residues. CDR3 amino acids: CASQGGGSGTEAFF. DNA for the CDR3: TGTGCCTCGCAAGGGGGGGGGTCTGGCACTGAAGCTTTCTTT.

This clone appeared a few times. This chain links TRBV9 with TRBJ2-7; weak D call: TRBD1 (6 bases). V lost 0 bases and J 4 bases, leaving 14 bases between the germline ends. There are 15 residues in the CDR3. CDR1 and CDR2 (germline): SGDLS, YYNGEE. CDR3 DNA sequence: TGTGCCAGCAGCGTAGCTCCTGGACAGCTATACGAGCAGTACTTC. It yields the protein CASSVAPGQLYEQYF.

DNA for the CDR3: TGTGCCAGCAGTGAATCGAGGAGGGGATCCCCCTACTTC. Its protein product is CASSESRRGSPYF. The rearrangement uses TRBV25-1 and TRBJ2-5, with D possibly being TRBD2 (6 bases). There are 13 residues in the CDR3. Germline CDR1 and CDR2: MGHDK and SYGVNS. The V gene lost 1 base and the J gene lost 14 bases, with 17 bases spanning the gap.

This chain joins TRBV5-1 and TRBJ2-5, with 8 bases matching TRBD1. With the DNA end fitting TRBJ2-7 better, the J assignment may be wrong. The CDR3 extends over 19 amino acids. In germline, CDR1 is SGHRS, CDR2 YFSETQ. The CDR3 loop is CASSLAPGQGTLNLREQYF. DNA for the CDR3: TGCGCCAGCAGCTTGGCCCCCGGACAGGGAACTTTAAATTTGCGCGAGCAGTACTTC.

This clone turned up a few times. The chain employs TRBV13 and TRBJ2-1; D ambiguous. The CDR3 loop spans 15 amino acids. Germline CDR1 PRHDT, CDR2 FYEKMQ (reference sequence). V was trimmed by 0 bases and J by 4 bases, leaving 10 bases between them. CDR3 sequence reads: CASSLGLKLYNEQFF. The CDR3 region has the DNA TGTGCCAGCAGCTTAGGCCTAAAGCTATACAATGAGCAGTTCTTC.